This TCR beta chain was profiled in a study of early T cells in non-severe SARS-CoV-2 infection. For the study at large: Unsorted whole blood bulk RNA was sequenced, with unpaired chains.

The study, taken as a whole, reports: A preference for anti-spike CD8 responses marked VDJdb matching, which missed private and CD4 specificities.

The CDR3 contains 17 residues. Germline CDR1 is SGHTA and CDR2 is FQGTGA. V lost 1 base to trimming and J lost 2 bases, with 14 bases between them. Researchers attached unique molecular identifiers to individual cDNA molecules. A single record per CDR3 protein comes from TCRdb applying MiXCR to the 5' RACE reads. The profile shows more than 90,000 distinct CDR3 sequences, over 10% of them singletons. This clonotype was seen more than once but under ten times. Its matching antigen is unknown. Material: whole blood. This sequence originates from an adult who was a healthcare worker with PCR-confirmed SARS-CoV-2 infection or an uninfected control (not recorded which). The V call is TRBV7-3, the J call TRBJ2-2; the D gene is possibly TRBD1 (6 bases). Here the CDR3 reads CASSLSGTRTNTGELFF. The CDR3 coding sequence is TGTGCCAGCAGCTTAAGTGGGACAAGGACAAACACCGGGGAGCTGTTTTTT.